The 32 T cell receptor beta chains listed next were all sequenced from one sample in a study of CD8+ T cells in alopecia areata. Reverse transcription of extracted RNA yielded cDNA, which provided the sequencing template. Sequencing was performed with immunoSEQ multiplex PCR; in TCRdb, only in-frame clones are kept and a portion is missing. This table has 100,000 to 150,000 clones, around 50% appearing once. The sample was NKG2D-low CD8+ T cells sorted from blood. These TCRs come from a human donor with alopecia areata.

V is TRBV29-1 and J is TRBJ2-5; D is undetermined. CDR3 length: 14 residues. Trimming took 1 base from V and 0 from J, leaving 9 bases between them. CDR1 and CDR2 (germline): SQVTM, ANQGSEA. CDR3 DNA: TGCAGCGTTGAAGGGGCAGGACACCAAGAGACCCAGTACTTC. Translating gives CSVEGAGHQETQYF.

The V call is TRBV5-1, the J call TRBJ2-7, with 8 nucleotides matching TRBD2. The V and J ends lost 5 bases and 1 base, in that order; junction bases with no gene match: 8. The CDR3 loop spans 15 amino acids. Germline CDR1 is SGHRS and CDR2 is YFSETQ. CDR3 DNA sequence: TGCGCCAGCAGGAGGAATAGCGGGACATCCTACGAGCAGTACTTC. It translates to CASRRNSGTSYEQYF. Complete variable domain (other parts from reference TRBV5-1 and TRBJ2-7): KAGVTQTPRYLIKTRGQQVTLSCSPISGHRSVSWYQQTPGQGLQFLFEYFSETQRNKGNFPGRFSGRQFSNSRSEMNVSTLELGDSALYLCASRRNSGTSYEQYFGPGTRLTVT.

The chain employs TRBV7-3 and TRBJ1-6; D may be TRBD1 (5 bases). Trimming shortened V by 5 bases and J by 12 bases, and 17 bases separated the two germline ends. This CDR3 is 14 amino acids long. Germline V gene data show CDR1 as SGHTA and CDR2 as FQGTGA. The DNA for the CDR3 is TGTGCCAGCAGCCCGGGGGACCCAACAGGACCCCTCCACTTT. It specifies CASSPGDPTGPLHF.

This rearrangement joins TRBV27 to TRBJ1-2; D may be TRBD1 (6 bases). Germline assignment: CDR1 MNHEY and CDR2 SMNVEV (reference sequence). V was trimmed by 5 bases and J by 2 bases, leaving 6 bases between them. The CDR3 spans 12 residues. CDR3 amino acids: CASSQGNYGYTF. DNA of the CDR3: TGTGCCAGCAGTCAGGGGAACTATGGCTACACCTTC.

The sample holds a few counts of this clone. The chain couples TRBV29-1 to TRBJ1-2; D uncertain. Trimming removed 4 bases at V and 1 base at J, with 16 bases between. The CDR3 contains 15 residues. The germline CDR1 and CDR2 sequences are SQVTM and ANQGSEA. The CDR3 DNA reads TGCAGCGTTGGCCTTCACCGCTCGCGTAACTATGGCTACACCTTC. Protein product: CSVGLHRSRNYGYTF.

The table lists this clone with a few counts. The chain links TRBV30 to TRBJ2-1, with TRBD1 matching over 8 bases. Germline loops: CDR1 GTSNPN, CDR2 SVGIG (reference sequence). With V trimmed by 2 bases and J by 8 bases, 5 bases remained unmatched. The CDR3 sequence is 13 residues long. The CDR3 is CAWSKDRVDEQFF. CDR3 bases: TGTGCCTGGAGTAAGGACAGGGTGGATGAGCAGTTCTTC. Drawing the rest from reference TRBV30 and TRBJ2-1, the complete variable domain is SQTIHQWPATLVQPVGSPLSLECTVEGTSNPNLYWYRQAAGRGLQLLFYSVGIGQISSEVPQNLSASRPQDRQFILSSKKLLLSDSGFYLCAWSKDRVDEQFFGPGTRLTVL.

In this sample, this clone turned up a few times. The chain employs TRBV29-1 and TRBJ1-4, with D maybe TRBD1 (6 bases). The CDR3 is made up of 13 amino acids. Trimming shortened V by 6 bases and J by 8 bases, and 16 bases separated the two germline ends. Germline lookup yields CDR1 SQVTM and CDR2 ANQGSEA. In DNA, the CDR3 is TGCAGCGTACCAGGACAGCAAAGCGAAAAACTGTTTTTT. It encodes CSVPGQQSEKLFF. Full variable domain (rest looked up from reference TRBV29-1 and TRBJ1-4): SAVISQKPSRDICQRGTSLTIQCQVDSQVTMMFWYRQQPGQSLTLIATANQGSEATYESGFVIDKFPISRPNLTFSTLTVSNMSPEDSSIYLCSVPGQQSEKLFFGSGTQLSVL.

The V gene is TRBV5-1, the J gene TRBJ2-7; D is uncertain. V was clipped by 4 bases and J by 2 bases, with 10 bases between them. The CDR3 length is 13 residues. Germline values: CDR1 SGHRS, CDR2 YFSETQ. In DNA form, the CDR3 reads TGCGCCAGCAGCATATCCCTGACCTACGAGCAGTACTTC. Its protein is CASSISLTYEQYF.

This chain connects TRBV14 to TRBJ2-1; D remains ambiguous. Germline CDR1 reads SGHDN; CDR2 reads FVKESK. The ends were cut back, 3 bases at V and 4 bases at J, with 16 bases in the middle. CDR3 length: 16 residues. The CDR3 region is CASSQPQGVVYNEQFF. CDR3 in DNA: TGTGCCAGCAGCCAGCCCCAAGGAGTAGTATACAATGAGCAGTTCTTC.

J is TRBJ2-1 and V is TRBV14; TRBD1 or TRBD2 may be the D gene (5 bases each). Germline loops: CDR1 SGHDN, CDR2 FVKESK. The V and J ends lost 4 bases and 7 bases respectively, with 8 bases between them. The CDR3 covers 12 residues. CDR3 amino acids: CASSLWGNEQFF. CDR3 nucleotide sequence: TGTGCCAGCAGCCTCTGGGGGAATGAGCAGTTCTTC.

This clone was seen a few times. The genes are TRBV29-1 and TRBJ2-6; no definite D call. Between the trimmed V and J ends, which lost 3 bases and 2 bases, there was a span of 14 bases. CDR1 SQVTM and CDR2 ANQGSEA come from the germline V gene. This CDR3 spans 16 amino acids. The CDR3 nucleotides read TGCAGCGTTGACGGGCGTGGTCCAGCTGGGGCCAACGTCCTGACTTTC. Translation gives CSVDGRGPAGANVLTF.

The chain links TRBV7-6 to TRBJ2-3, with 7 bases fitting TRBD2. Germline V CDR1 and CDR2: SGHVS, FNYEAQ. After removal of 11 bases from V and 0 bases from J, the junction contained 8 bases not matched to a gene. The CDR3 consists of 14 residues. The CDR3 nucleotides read TGTGCCGTGACCGGGACTACTAGCACAGATACGCAGTATTTT. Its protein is CAVTGTTSTDTQYF.

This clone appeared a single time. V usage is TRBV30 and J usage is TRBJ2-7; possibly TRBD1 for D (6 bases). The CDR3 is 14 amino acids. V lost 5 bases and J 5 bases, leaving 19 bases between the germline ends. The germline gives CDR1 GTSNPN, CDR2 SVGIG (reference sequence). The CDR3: CAWDLGAGDHEQYF. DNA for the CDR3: TGTGCCTGGGACCTCGGCGCAGGGGACCACGAGCAGTACTTC.

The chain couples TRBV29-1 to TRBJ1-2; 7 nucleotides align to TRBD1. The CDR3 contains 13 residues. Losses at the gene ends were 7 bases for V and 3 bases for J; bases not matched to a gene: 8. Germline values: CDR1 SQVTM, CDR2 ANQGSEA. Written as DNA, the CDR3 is TGCAGCGCGCCCGGGACAGCACACTATGGCTACACCTTC. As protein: CSAPGTAHYGYTF.

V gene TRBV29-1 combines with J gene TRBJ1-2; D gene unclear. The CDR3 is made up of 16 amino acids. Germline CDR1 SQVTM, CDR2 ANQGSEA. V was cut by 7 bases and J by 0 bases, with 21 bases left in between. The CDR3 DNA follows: TGCAGCGGGTACGGGCGGCAGGAGCTCACTAACTATGGCTACACCTTC. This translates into CSGYGRQELTNYGYTF.

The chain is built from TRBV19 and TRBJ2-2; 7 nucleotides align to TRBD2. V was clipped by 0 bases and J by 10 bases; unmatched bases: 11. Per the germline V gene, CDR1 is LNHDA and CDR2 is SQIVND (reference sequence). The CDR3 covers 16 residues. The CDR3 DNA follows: TGTGCCAGTAGTATAGATGAGACGCGGGAGAAGGTGGAGCTGTTTTTT. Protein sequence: CASSIDETREKVELFF.

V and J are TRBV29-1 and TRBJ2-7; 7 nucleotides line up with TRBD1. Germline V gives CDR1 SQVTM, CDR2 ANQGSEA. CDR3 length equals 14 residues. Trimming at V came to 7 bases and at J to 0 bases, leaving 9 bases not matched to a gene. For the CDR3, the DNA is TGCAGCGCCGTATTATGGGACAGCTCCTACGAGCAGTACTTC. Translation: CSAVLWDSSYEQYF.

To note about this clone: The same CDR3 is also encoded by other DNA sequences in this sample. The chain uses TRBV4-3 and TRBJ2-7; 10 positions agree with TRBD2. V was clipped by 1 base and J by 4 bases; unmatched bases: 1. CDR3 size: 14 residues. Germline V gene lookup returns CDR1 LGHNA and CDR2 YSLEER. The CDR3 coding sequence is TGCGCCAGCAGCCAAGGGACTAGCGGTTACGAGCAGTACTTC. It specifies CASSQGTSGYEQYF.

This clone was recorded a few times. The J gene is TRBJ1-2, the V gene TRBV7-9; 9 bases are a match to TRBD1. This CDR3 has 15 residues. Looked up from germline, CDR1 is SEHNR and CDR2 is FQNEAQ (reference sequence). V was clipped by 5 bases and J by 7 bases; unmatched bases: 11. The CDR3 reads CASSLEQGAGFGYTF. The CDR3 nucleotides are TGTGCCAGCAGCCTAGAACAGGGGGCCGGGTTTGGCTACACCTTC.

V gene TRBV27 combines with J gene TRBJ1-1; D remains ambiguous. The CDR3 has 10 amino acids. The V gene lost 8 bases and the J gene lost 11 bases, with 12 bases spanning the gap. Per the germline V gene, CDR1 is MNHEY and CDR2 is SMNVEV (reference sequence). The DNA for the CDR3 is TGTGCCAGCTTCGCCGGCGTTGCTTTCTTT. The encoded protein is CASFAGVAFF.

The CDR3 DNA follows: TGCAGCGTTGAAGGGGCAGGGGGCCTCTACGAGCAGTACTTC. Protein product: CSVEGAGGLYEQYF. V gene TRBV29-1 combines with J gene TRBJ2-7, with 8 nucleotides matching TRBD1. Germline CDR1 and CDR2: SQVTM and ANQGSEA. Trimming at V came to 1 base and at J to 3 bases, leaving 5 bases not matched to a gene. The CDR3 sequence is 14 residues long.

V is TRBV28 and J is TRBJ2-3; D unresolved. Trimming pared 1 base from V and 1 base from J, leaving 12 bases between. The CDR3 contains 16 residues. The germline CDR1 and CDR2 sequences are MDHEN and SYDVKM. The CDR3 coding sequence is TGTGCCAGCAGTTTATCAGGCCCACACGGCACAGATACGCAGTATTTT. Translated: CASSLSGPHGTDTQYF.

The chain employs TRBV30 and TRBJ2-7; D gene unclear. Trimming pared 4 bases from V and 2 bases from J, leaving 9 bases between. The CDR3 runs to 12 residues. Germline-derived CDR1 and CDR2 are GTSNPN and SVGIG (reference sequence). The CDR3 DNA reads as TGTGCCTGGATGAATGGGGCCTACGAGCAGTACTTC. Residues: CAWMNGAYEQYF.

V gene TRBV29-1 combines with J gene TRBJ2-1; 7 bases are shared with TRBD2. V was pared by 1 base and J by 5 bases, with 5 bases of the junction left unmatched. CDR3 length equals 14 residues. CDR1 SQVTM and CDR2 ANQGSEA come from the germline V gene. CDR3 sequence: CSVEVRESDNEQFF. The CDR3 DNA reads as TGCAGCGTTGAAGTGCGGGAGTCAGACAATGAGCAGTTCTTC.

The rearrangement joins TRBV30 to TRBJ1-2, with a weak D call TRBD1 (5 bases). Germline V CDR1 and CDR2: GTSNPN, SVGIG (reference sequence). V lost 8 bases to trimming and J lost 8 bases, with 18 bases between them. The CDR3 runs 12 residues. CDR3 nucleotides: TGTGCCGGGGGGGAGATTCCCTACGGCTACACCTTC. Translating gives CAGGEIPYGYTF. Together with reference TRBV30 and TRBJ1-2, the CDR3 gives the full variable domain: SQTIHQWPATLVQPVGSPLSLECTVEGTSNPNLYWYRQAAGRGLQLLFYSVGIGQISSEVPQNLSASRPQDRQFILSSKKLLLSDSGFYLCAGGEIPYGYTFGSGTRLTVV.

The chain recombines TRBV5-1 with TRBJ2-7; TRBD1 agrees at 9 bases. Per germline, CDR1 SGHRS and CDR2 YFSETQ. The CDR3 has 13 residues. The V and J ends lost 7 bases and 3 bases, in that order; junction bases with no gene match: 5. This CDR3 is CASGTGLGYEQYF. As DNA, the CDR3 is TGCGCCAGCGGGACAGGGCTCGGCTACGAGCAGTACTTC. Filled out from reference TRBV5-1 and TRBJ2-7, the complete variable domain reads KAGVTQTPRYLIKTRGQQVTLSCSPISGHRSVSWYQQTPGQGLQFLFEYFSETQRNKGNFPGRFSGRQFSNSRSEMNVSTLELGDSALYLCASGTGLGYEQYFGPGTRLTVT.

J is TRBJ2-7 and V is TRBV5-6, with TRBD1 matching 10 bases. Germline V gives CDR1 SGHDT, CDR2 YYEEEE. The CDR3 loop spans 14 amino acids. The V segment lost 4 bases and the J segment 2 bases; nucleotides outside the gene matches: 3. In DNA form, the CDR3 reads TGTGCCAGCAGCCAAGGGACAGGGGCCTACGAGCAGTACTTC. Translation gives CASSQGTGAYEQYF.

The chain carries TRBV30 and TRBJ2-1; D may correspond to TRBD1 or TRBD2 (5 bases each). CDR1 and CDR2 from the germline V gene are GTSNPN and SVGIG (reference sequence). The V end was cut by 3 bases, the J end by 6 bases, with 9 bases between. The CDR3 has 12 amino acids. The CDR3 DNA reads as TGTGCCTGGAGCGGGACCCTCAATGAGCAGTTCTTC. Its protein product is CAWSGTLNEQFF.

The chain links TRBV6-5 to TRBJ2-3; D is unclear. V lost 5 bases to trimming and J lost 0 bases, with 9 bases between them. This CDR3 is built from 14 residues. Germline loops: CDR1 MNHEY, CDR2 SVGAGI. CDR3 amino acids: CASSPPDSTDTQYF. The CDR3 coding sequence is TGTGCCAGCAGTCCCCCGGACAGCACAGATACGCAGTATTTT.

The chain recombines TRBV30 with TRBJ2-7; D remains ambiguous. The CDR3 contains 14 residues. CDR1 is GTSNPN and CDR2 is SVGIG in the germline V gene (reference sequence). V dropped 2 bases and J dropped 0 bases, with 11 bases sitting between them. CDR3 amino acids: CAWSLDSSSYEQYF. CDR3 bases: TGTGCCTGGAGTCTCGATTCTAGCTCCTACGAGCAGTACTTC.

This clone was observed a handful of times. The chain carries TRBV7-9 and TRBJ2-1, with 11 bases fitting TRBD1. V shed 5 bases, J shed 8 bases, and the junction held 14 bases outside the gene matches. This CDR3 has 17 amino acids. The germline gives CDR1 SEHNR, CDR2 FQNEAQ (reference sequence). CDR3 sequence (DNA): TGTGCCAGCAGCGCGGAGGATCGGACAGGGGGCGAAGATGAGCAGTTCTTC. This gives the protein CASSAEDRTGGEDEQFF.

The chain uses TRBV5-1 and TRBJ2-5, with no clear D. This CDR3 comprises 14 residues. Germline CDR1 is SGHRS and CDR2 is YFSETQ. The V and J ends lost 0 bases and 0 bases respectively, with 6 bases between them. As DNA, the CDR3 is TGCGCCAGCAGCTTGGGTGTGGACCAAGAGACCCAGTACTTC. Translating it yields CASSLGVDQETQYF.